This TCR beta chain was profiled in a study of OX40 agonist ivuxolimab in advanced cancers. Study at large: Patients assigned to dose escalation were diagnosed with hepatocellular carcinoma, melanoma, renal cell or head and neck cancer. Allowance was made for prior anti-PD-1, anti-PD-L1 or anti-CTLA-4 therapy, and around 41% had some.

Blood samples were obtained at baseline, cycle 4 day 1, and cycle 7 day 1. This clone showed up just once. Germline CDR1 is KGHSH and CDR2 is LQKENI. V lost 2 bases to trimming and J lost 9 bases, with 8 bases between them. CDR3 length: 12 residues. Method: immunoSEQ multiplex PCR; TCRdb's copy keeps in-frame clones and lacks some. Of around 62,000 clones listed, over 60% are singletons. Sequenced here: CD4+ or CD8+ T cells sorted from blood, sampled in a trial of the OX40 agonist ivuxolimab. The chain joins TRBV18 to TRBJ2-1; D is uncertain. This receptor was taken from an adult with an advanced solid tumor such as melanoma, head and neck, liver or kidney cancer. CDR3 protein: CASSPISVEQFF. CDR3 DNA: TGTGCCAGCTCACCAATCTCCGTTGAGCAGTTCTTC.